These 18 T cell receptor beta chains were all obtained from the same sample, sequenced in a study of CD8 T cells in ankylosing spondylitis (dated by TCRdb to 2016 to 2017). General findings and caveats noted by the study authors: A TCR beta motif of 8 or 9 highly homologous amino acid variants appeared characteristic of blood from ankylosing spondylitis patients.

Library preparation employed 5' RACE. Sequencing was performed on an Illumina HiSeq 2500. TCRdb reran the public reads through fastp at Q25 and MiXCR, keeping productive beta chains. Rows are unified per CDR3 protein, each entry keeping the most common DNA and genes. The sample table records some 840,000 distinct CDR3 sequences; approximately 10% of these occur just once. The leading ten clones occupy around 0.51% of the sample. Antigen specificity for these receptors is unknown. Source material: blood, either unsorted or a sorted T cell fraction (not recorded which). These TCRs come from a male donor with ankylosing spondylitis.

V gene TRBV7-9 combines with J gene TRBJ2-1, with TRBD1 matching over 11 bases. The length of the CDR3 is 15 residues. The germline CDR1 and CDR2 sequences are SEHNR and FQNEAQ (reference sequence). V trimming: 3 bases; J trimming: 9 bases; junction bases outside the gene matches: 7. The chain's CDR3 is CASSFGDRGVGEQFF. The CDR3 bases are TGTGCCAGCAGCTTCGGGGACAGGGGGGTCGGTGAGCAGTTCTTC.

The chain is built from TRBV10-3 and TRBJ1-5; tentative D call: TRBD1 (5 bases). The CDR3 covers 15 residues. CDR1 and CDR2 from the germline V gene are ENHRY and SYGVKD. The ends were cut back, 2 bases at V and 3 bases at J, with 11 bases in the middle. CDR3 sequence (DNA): TGTGCCATCAGTGAGCTAGGGGTGATCAATCAGCCCCAGCATTTT. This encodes CAISELGVINQPQHF.

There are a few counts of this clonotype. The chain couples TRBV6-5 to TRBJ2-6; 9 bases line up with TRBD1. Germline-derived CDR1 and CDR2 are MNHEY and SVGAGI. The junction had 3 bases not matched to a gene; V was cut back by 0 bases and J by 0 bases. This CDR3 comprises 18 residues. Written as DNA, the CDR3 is TGTGCCAGCAGTTACTCTGGACAGGGGCGCTCTGGGGCCAACGTCCTGACTTTC. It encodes CASSYSGQGRSGANVLTF.

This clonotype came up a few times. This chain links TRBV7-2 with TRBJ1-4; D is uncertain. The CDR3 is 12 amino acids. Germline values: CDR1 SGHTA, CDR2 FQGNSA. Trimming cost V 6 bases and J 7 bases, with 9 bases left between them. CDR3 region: CASRTQTEKLFF. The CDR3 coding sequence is TGTGCCAGCAGGACCCAAACTGAAAAACTGTTTTTT.

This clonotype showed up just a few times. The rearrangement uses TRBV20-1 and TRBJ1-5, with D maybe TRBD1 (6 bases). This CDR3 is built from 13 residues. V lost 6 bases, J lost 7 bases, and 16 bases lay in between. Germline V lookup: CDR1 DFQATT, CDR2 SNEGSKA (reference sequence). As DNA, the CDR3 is TGCAGTGCAAGGGGGGGGGCACGGCAGCCCCAGCATTTT. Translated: CSARGGARQPQHF.

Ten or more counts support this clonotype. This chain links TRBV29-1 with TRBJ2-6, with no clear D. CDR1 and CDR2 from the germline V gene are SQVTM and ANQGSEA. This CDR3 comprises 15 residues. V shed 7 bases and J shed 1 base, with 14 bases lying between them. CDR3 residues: CSAMDVLSGANVLTF. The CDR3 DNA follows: TGCAGCGCCATGGACGTCCTATCTGGGGCCAACGTCCTGACTTTC.

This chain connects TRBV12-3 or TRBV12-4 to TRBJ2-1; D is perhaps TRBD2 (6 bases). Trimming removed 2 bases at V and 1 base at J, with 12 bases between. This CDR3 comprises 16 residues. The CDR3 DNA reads TGTGCCAGCAGTTTAATGGGAGGTCGTTCCTACAATGAGCAGTTCTTC. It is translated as CASSLMGGRSYNEQFF.

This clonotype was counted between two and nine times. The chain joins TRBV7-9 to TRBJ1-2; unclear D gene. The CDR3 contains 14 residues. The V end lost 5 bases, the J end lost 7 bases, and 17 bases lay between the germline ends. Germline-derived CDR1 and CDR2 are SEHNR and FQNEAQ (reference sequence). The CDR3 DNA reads TGTGCCAGCAGCCTCCCCGGACCCGGACGTGGCTACACCTTC. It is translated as CASSLPGPGRGYTF.

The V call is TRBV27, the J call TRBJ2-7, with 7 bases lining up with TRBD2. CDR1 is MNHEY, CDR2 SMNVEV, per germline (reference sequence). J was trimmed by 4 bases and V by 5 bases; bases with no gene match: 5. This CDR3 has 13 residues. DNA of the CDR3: TGTGCCAGCAGTGCTAGGGAGGGGTACGAGCAGTACTTC. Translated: CASSAREGYEQYF.

The CDR3 spells CSARLPRTSGRMDTQYF. CDR3 bases: TGCAGTGCTAGGCTCCCTCGGACTAGCGGGAGGATGGATACGCAGTATTTT. The chain employs TRBV20-1 and TRBJ2-3, with 14 bases matching TRBD2. Germline CDR1 reads DFQATT; CDR2 reads SNEGSKA (reference sequence). The V segment lost 3 bases and the J segment 6 bases; nucleotides outside the gene matches: 11. This CDR3 has 17 residues.

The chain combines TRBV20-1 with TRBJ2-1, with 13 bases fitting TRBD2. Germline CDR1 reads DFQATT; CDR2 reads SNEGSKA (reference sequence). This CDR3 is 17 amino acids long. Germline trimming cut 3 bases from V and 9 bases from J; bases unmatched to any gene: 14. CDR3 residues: CSARAIHTSGRAGEQFF. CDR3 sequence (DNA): TGCAGTGCTAGGGCCATACACACTAGCGGGAGGGCCGGTGAGCAGTTCTTC.

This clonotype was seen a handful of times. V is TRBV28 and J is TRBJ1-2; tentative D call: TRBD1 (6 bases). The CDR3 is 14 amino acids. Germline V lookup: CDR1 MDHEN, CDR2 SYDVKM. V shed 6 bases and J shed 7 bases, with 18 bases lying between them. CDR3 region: CASRTGTKLGGYTF. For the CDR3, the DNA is TGTGCCAGCAGAACCGGGACAAAATTGGGTGGCTACACCTTC.

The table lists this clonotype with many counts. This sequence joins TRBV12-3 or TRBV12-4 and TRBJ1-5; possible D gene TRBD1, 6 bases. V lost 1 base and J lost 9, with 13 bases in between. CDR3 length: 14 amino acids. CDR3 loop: CASSLGGLERPQHF. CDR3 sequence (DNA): TGTGCCAGCAGTTTAGGGGGGCTTGAGCGGCCCCAGCATTTT.

The CDR3 sequence is CSARDRRGGTEAFF. Written as DNA, the CDR3 is TGCAGTGCTAGAGATCGGAGAGGGGGCACTGAAGCTTTCTTT. The chain combines TRBV20-1 with TRBJ1-1, with a weak D call TRBD1 (6 bases). Germline V lookup: CDR1 DFQATT, CDR2 SNEGSKA (reference sequence). Trimming cost V 0 bases and J 4 bases, with 12 bases left between them. The CDR3 has 14 residues.

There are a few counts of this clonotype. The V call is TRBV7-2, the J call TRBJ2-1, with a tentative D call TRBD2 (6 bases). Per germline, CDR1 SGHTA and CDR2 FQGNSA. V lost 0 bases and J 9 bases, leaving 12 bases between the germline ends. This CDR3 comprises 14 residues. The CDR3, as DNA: TGTGCCAGCAGCTTAGCCGCTTCCGGGGGTGAGCAGTTCTTC. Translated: CASSLAASGGEQFF.

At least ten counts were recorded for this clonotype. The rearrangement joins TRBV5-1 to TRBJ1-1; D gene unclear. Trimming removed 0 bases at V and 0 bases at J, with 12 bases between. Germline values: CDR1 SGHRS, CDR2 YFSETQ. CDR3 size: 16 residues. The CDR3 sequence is CASSLAGPDLNTEAFF. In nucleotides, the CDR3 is TGCGCCAGCAGCTTGGCCGGACCGGACCTGAACACTGAAGCTTTCTTT.

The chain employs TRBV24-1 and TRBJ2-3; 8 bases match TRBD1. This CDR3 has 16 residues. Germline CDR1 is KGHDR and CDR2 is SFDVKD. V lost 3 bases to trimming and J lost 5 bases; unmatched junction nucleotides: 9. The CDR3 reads CATSDPPGQARDTQYF. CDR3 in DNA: TGTGCCACCAGTGATCCCCCGGGACAGGCAAGAGATACGCAGTATTTT.

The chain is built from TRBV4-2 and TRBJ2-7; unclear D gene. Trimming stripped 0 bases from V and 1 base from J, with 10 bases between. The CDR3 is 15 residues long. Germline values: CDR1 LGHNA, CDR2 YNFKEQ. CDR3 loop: CASSQDLEASYEQYF. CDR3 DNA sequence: TGTGCCAGCAGCCAAGATCTAGAGGCTTCCTACGAGCAGTACTTC.